This TCR beta chain was captured in a study of T cell responses to AZD1222 COVID-19 vaccine. Findings and caveats of the study: Researchers took repertoire samples only after the peak T cell response had come.

With respect to this clone: The antigen is unknown.

Sequenced by immunoSEQ multiplex PCR; TCRdb stores in-frame clones only, minus some. The table has fewer than 20,000 clones, less than 90% seen once. CDR1 and CDR2 from the germline V gene are WNHNN and SYGVQD (reference sequence). The CDR3 has 15 amino acids. V was clipped by 0 bases and J by 1 base, with 9 bases between them. The chain uses TRBV10-1 and TRBJ1-1; no definite D call. Sequences were derived from peripheral blood, sampled 28 days after the second AZD1222 dose. The source is an adult who received the AZD1222 COVID-19 vaccine. The CDR3, as DNA: TGCGCCAGCAGTGAGTCGAAGGACGGGAACACTGAAGCTTTCTTT. This translates into CASSESKDGNTEAFF.